This entry features one T cell receptor (beta chain) sequence. Its specificity is unknown. With 60 Vbeta and 13 Jbeta primers, the PCR was carried out. Generated by immunoSEQ multiplex PCR, the TCRdb table keeps only in-frame clones and is missing some. Of more than 75,000 clones detected, approximately 69% appear once; the ten largest clones hold more than 8%. The sample originates from a study of cytomegalovirus exposure and HLA in healthy donors. Study conclusions and caveats: The authors considered a cluster of highly shared sequence variants likely to be a sequencing artifact.

Sequenced input: PBMCs. The clonotype originates from a man aged 40-49 years in good health and CMV-seropositive.

The DNA of the CDR3 is TGCGCCAGCAGCTTGGGAGTCCCGACAGATACGCAGTATTTT. Its translation is CASSLGVPTDTQYF. V gene TRBV5-1 combines with J gene TRBJ2-3; D gene ambiguous. The length of the CDR3 is 14 residues. CDR1 is SGHRS and CDR2 is YFSETQ in the germline V gene. The V end lost 0 bases, the J end lost 3 bases, and 8 bases lay between the germline ends.